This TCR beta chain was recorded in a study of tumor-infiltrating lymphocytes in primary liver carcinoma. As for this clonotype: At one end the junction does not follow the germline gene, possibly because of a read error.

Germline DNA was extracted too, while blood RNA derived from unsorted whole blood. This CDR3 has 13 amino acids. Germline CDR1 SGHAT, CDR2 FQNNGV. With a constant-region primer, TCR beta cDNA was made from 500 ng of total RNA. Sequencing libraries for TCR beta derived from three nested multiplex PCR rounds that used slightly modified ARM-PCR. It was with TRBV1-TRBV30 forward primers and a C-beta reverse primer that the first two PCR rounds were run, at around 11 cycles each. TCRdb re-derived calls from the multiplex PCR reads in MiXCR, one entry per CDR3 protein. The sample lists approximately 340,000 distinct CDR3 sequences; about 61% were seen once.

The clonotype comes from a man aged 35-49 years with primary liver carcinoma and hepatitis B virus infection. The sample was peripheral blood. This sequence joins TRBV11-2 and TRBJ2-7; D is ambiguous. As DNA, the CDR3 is TGTGCCTGCAGCTTGGATCGGCGGTACGAGCAGTACTTC. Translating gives CACSLDRRYEQYF.